These 30 T cell receptor beta chains came from one sample sequenced in a study of T cells in tuberculosis. Using immunoSEQ multiplex PCR, the repertoire was profiled, and TCRdb retains in-frame clones only, with some absent. This sample has roughly 32,000 clones, with about 95% found just once. Input material: PBMCs. Receptors originate from a donor between 10 and 29 years old with latent tuberculosis or without tuberculosis infection.

V and J are TRBV28 and TRBJ1-3; D uncertain. The CDR3 extends over 13 amino acids. Trimming left V 7 bases short and J 0 bases short, with 7 bases between. Germline lookup yields CDR1 MDHEN and CDR2 SYDVKM. This chain's CDR3 is CASTYYSGNTIYF. The CDR3, as DNA: TGTGCCAGCACCTACTACTCTGGAAACACCATATATTTT.

The gene calls are TRBV9 and TRBJ2-2, with 7 bases lining up with TRBD2. The CDR3 length is 15 residues. The V segment lost 4 bases and the J segment 8 bases; nucleotides outside the gene matches: 11. In germline, CDR1 is SGDLS, CDR2 YYNGEE. This CDR3 reads CASSFSGLEVGELFF. The CDR3 DNA reads TGTGCCAGCAGCTTTAGCGGGCTCGAGGTGGGGGAGCTGTTTTTT. The full variable domain, completed using reference TRBV9 and TRBJ2-2, is DSGVTQTPKHLITATGQRVTLRCSPRSGDLSVYWYQQSLDQGLQFLIQYYNGEERAKGNILERFSAQQFPDLHSELNLSSLELGDSALYFCASSFSGLEVGELFFGEGSRLTVL.

The chain couples TRBV5-1 to TRBJ2-5, with no clear D. V lost 0 bases to trimming and J lost 1 base, with 4 bases between them. Germline V CDR1 and CDR2: SGHRS, YFSETQ. The CDR3 length is 13 residues. CDR3 in DNA: TGCGCCAGCAGCTTGGGGGCCCAAGAGACCCAGTACTTC. Amino acid sequence: CASSLGAQETQYF.

This sequence joins TRBV25-1 and TRBJ2-1, with 11 bases lining up with TRBD2. Trimming at V came to 3 bases and at J to 5 bases, leaving 6 bases not matched to a gene. Germline V CDR1 and CDR2: MGHDK, SYGVNS. The CDR3 spans 16 residues. In DNA, the CDR3 is TGTGCCAGCAGTGAGACTAGCGGGAACGCACACAATGAGCAGTTCTTC. Protein product: CASSETSGNAHNEQFF.

This rearrangement joins TRBV29-1 to TRBJ2-3, with D possibly TRBD1 on 6 matching bases. V was clipped by 4 bases and J by 8 bases, with 16 bases between them. Germline values: CDR1 SQVTM, CDR2 ANQGSEA. The CDR3 runs to 13 residues. In DNA form, the CDR3 reads TGCAGCGTTGCTCAGGGGTTGGTTGGTACGCAGTATTTT. Translation gives CSVAQGLVGTQYF.

The CDR3 sequence is CASSLGVGDFYEQYF. The DNA for the CDR3 is TGTGCCAGCAGCCTAGGGGTCGGCGACTTCTACGAGCAGTACTTC. The gene calls are TRBV5-5 and TRBJ2-7, with D perhaps matching TRBD1 (5 bases). Between the trimmed V and J ends, which lost 4 bases and 3 bases, there was a span of 17 bases. The V gene's germline CDR1 is SGHKS and CDR2 YYEKEE (reference sequence). The CDR3 runs to 15 residues. The full variable domain, completed using reference TRBV5-5 and TRBJ2-7, is DAGVTQSPTHLIKTRGQQVTLRCSPISGHKSVSWYQQVLGQGPQFIFQYYEKEERGRGNFPDRFSARQFPNYSSELNVNALLLGDSALYLCASSLGVGDFYEQYFGPGTRLTVT.

The CDR3 DNA reads TGCGCCAGCAGCTTGGAAGGCGGGGGGGCCGTTGCCGGGGAGCTGTTTTTT. Encoded protein: CASSLEGGGAVAGELFF. The chain links TRBV5-1 to TRBJ2-2; TRBD2 matches 9 bases. J gave up 6 bases and V 0 bases, and 9 bases lay outside the gene matches. The germline CDR1 and CDR2 sequences are SGHRS and YFSETQ. CDR3 length: 17 amino acids. Full variable domain (missing parts from reference TRBV5-1 and TRBJ2-2): KAGVTQTPRYLIKTRGQQVTLSCSPISGHRSVSWYQQTPGQGLQFLFEYFSETQRNKGNFPGRFSGRQFSNSRSEMNVSTLELGDSALYLCASSLEGGGAVAGELFFGEGSRLTVL.

The V gene is TRBV19, the J gene TRBJ1-3; D remains ambiguous. This CDR3 has 18 amino acids. The ends were cut back, 3 bases at V and 0 bases at J, with 18 bases in the middle. Germline CDR1 and CDR2: LNHDA and SQIVND (reference sequence). The CDR3 nucleotides read TGTGCCAGTAGTATTGGCAATTGGGGAGCGAGCTCTGGAAACACCATATATTTT. Protein product: CASSIGNWGASSGNTIYF.

The V and J genes are TRBV6-5 and TRBJ1-6; 9 nucleotides line up with TRBD1. Germline loops: CDR1 MNHEY, CDR2 SVGAGI. The CDR3 runs 14 residues. J was trimmed by 7 bases and V by 4 bases; bases with no gene match: 2. This CDR3 reads CASSSDRGNSPLHF. As DNA, the CDR3 is TGTGCCAGCAGTTCGGACAGGGGAAATTCACCCCTCCACTTT.

This clone was seen a single time. The rearrangement links TRBV6-5 to TRBJ2-1; the D is unclear. The CDR3 runs to 15 residues. V gave up 0 bases and J gave up 8 bases, with 14 bases separating them. CDR1 and CDR2 from the germline V gene are MNHEY and SVGAGI. The CDR3 DNA reads TGTGCCAGCAGTTACTCGAATAGGCTGGCGGATGAGCAGTTCTTC. Translation: CASSYSNRLADEQFF.

V is TRBV6-5 and J is TRBJ1-2; a possible D gene is TRBD1 (6 bases). Trimming cost V 0 bases and J 4 bases, with 15 bases left between them. Germline CDR1 and CDR2: MNHEY and SVGAGI. The CDR3 contains 16 residues. The CDR3 spells CASSYSRGQTVYGYTF. The CDR3 DNA follows: TGTGCCAGCAGTTACTCGAGAGGACAGACAGTCTATGGCTACACCTTC.

The rearrangement joins TRBV28 to TRBJ2-3; 8 positions agree with TRBD2. The germline CDR1 and CDR2 sequences are MDHEN and SYDVKM. This CDR3 is built from 15 residues. The V segment lost 8 bases and the J segment 1 base; nucleotides outside the gene matches: 8. The CDR3 loop reads CASLRGGRGTDTQYF. The CDR3 coding sequence is TGTGCCAGCCTCCGGGGGGGGCGTGGCACAGATACGCAGTATTTT.

This rearrangement joins TRBV27 to TRBJ2-1; 8 bases are shared with TRBD1. The V segment lost 10 bases and the J segment 6 bases; nucleotides outside the gene matches: 5. Germline CDR1 and CDR2: MNHEY and SMNVEV (reference sequence). The CDR3 consists of 12 residues. The CDR3 sequence is CATWTGPNEQFF. The DNA of the CDR3 is TGTGCCACCTGGACAGGGCCCAATGAGCAGTTCTTC.

J is TRBJ2-7 and V is TRBV7-6; TRBD1 agrees at 11 bases. Looked up from germline, CDR1 is SGHVS and CDR2 is FNYEAQ. V gave up 5 bases and J gave up 3 bases; unmatched junction bases: 6. The CDR3 extends over 15 amino acids. CDR3 nucleotide sequence: TGTGCCAGCAGCGAACGGACAGGGGGCTTCTACGAGCAGTACTTC. Amino acids: CASSERTGGFYEQYF.

The V and J genes are TRBV9 and TRBJ2-7; TRBD2 matches 9 bases. There are 16 residues in the CDR3. Germline V gene lookup returns CDR1 SGDLS and CDR2 YYNGEE. Trimming at V came to 0 bases and at J to 5 bases, leaving 9 bases not matched to a gene. CDR3 nucleotide sequence: TGTGCCAGCAGCGTAGGATTACTAGCGGGTGGCCACGAGCAGTACTTC. Translated: CASSVGLLAGGHEQYF.

The chain joins TRBV6-1 to TRBJ2-3; a possible D gene is TRBD1 (5 bases). The CDR3 contains 11 residues. CDR1 MNHNS and CDR2 SASEGT come from the germline V gene. V dropped 8 bases and J dropped 5 bases, with 8 bases sitting between them. CDR3 region: CASPGIDTQYF. The CDR3 nucleotides are TGTGCCAGCCCAGGGATAGATACGCAGTATTTT.

The CDR3 loop reads CASSLTGSNQPQHF. The CDR3 region has the DNA TGTGCCAGCAGCTTGACAGGGAGCAATCAGCCCCAGCATTTT. The rearrangement joins TRBV5-5 to TRBJ1-5; D is possibly TRBD1 (6 bases). The CDR3 contains 14 residues. Trimming removed 1 base at V and 1 base at J, with 6 bases between. CDR1 and CDR2 (germline): SGHKS, YYEKEE (reference sequence). The entire variable domain, with the rest obtained from reference TRBV5-5 and TRBJ1-5, is as follows: DAGVTQSPTHLIKTRGQQVTLRCSPISGHKSVSWYQQVLGQGPQFIFQYYEKEERGRGNFPDRFSARQFPNYSSELNVNALLLGDSALYLCASSLTGSNQPQHFGDGTRLSIL.

This clone has a single count. The chain carries TRBV18 and TRBJ1-4; 9 bases agree with TRBD1. The V and J ends lost 6 bases and 8 bases, in that order; junction bases with no gene match: 10. Germline V gives CDR1 KGHSH, CDR2 LQKENI. The CDR3 sequence is 15 residues long. CDR3 in DNA: TGTGCCAGCTCCCCAGAACAGGGGGCGCGCGAAAAACTGTTTTTT. It encodes CASSPEQGAREKLFF.

This clone is a singleton in its sample. CDR3 in amino acids: CASTQEGQPNEKLFF. In DNA form, the CDR3 reads TGTGCCAGCACCCAGGAGGGACAGCCTAATGAAAAACTGTTTTTT. This chain links TRBV2 with TRBJ1-4; TRBD1 aligns across 7 bases. The germline V gene encodes CDR1 SNHLY and CDR2 FYNNEI. The length of the CDR3 is 15 residues. The trim removed 7 bases at V and 3 bases at J, leaving 8 bases unmatched.

The V and J genes are TRBV5-4 and TRBJ1-2; possible D gene TRBD1, 5 bases. The germline V and J ends were trimmed by 1 base and 4 bases, with 8 bases remaining between them. The CDR3 loop spans 13 amino acids. Germline V CDR1 and CDR2: SGHNT, YYREEE (reference sequence). CDR3 region: CASSLFDSYGYTF. As DNA, the CDR3 is TGTGCCAGCAGCTTGTTCGACAGCTATGGCTACACCTTC.

This clone was detected only once. The chain uses TRBV4-1 and TRBJ1-3; no definite D call. Germline values: CDR1 MGHRA, CDR2 YSYEKL. The CDR3 has 20 amino acids. V was cut by 1 base and J by 0 bases, with 22 bases left in between. CDR3 in DNA: TGCGCCAGCAGCCAAGGGGCACGGATGGCAGGTATAGGCTCTGGAAACACCATATATTTT. Translating it yields CASSQGARMAGIGSGNTIYF.

V usage is TRBV28 and J usage is TRBJ2-3; D perhaps matches TRBD1 (6 bases). With 7 bases removed from V and 5 bases from J, the gap between germline ends came to 16 bases. The CDR3 extends over 14 amino acids. Germline-derived CDR1 and CDR2 are MDHEN and SYDVKM. The DNA of the CDR3 is TGTGCCAGCACAACTCAGGGGAGTGGAGATACGCAGTATTTT. It yields the protein CASTTQGSGDTQYF.

The chain is built from TRBV7-2 and TRBJ2-1; TRBD2 is a possible D gene (5 bases). Per germline, CDR1 SGHTA and CDR2 FQGNSA. This CDR3 region has 15 residues. Trimming took off 5 bases at V and 3 bases at J, with 14 bases between the two ends. CDR3 protein: CASSVRSAYYNEQFF. DNA for the CDR3: TGTGCCAGCAGCGTCCGTAGCGCCTACTACAATGAGCAGTTCTTC.

V usage is TRBV5-1 and J usage is TRBJ2-3; D may be TRBD2 (5 bases). V lost 4 bases and J lost 3, with 15 bases in between. This CDR3 comprises 15 residues. In germline, CDR1 is SGHRS, CDR2 YFSETQ. The CDR3 reads CASSPGVVGTDTQYF. CDR3 DNA: TGCGCCAGCAGCCCCGGGGTAGTGGGGACAGATACGCAGTATTTT.

The chain links TRBV11-2 to TRBJ2-7; the D gene is possibly TRBD2 (5 bases). CDR1 SGHAT and CDR2 FQNNGV come from the germline V gene. The V and J ends lost 1 base and 3 bases respectively, with 10 bases between them. The CDR3 totals 14 residues. CDR3 sequence: CASSLARANYEQYF. The CDR3 bases are TGTGCCAGCAGCTTAGCGCGGGCGAACTACGAGCAGTACTTC.

CDR3: CASSPSEGAVPYEQYF. CDR3 in DNA: TGTGCCAGCAGCCCATCAGAAGGGGCAGTCCCCTACGAGCAGTACTTC. The chain is built from TRBV27 and TRBJ2-7; a possible D gene is TRBD1 (5 bases). Germline V gene lookup returns CDR1 MNHEY and CDR2 SMNVEV (reference sequence). The CDR3 runs 16 residues. Between the trimmed V and J ends, which lost 6 bases and 2 bases, there was a span of 20 bases.

The chain combines TRBV14 with TRBJ2-7, with 8 bases identical to TRBD2. V was clipped by 0 bases and J by 5 bases; unmatched bases: 9. CDR1 SGHDN and CDR2 FVKESK come from the germline V gene. The CDR3 totals 16 residues. CDR3 in amino acids: CASSQDLGRVGNEQYF. DNA for the CDR3: TGTGCCAGCAGCCAAGATCTCGGGAGGGTGGGGAACGAGCAGTACTTC.

This rearrangement joins TRBV30 to TRBJ2-5; 7 nucleotides agree with TRBD1. Germline CDR1 is GTSNPN and CDR2 is SVGIG (reference sequence). The V and J ends lost 7 bases and 5 bases, in that order; junction bases with no gene match: 10. There are 13 residues in the CDR3. CDR3 in DNA: TGTGCCTTCACGACAGGGCGAGGTGAGACCCAGTACTTC. Encoded protein: CAFTTGRGETQYF.

This chain joins TRBV5-6 and TRBJ2-5; TRBD2 matches 9 bases. Germline-derived CDR1 and CDR2 are SGHDT and YYEEEE. The CDR3 contains 14 residues. V trimming: 4 bases; J trimming: 5 bases; junction bases outside the gene matches: 6. CDR3 amino acids: CASSTGLAGETQYF. The CDR3 DNA reads TGTGCCAGCAGCACGGGACTAGCTGGGGAGACCCAGTACTTC.

The CDR3 DNA follows: TGTGCCTGGAGTGTGAGGGGGTGGAATGGCTACACCTTC. Translation: CAWSVRGWNGYTF. The chain combines TRBV30 with TRBJ1-2, with D possibly matching TRBD1 (6 bases). Germline CDR1 is GTSNPN and CDR2 is SVGIG (reference sequence). The ends were cut back, 0 bases at V and 6 bases at J, with 11 bases in the middle. The CDR3 loop spans 13 amino acids.